This T cell receptor (beta chain) comes out of a study of cytomegalovirus exposure and HLA in healthy donors. Study overall: Unique TCRs numbering some 80 million, obtained from HLA-typed donors, made up an early data release.

This clone was seen once. The antigen is undetermined. PCR used 60 Vbeta primers and 13 Jbeta primers. Only in-frame clones appear in the TCRdb table, and some are missing; sequencing was by immunoSEQ multiplex PCR. The sample has some 150,000 clones; about 85% are singletons. V was pared by 2 bases and J by 3 bases, with 10 bases between. Germline lookup yields CDR1 ENHRY and CDR2 SYGVKD. This CDR3 spans 15 amino acids. Study results and caveats: Accurate HLA-A and HLA-B prediction from TCR beta sequences was reported for most subjects. Within an earlier analysis, most TCR beta V segments proved productive either about 90% or about 30% of the time. Reportedly, a later analysis found an Asian-associated ancestry cluster had fewer N-insertions than the roughly 630-donor mean.

This clonotype was obtained from a woman between 18 and 30 years old in good health and CMV-seronegative. The sequenced sample was PBMCs. The genes are TRBV10-3 and TRBJ1-4, with D possibly TRBD1 on 6 matching bases. The CDR3 region has the DNA TGTGCCATCAGTGAGCAGTGGACAGCTAATGAAAAACTGTTTTTT. The encoded protein is CAISEQWTANEKLFF.